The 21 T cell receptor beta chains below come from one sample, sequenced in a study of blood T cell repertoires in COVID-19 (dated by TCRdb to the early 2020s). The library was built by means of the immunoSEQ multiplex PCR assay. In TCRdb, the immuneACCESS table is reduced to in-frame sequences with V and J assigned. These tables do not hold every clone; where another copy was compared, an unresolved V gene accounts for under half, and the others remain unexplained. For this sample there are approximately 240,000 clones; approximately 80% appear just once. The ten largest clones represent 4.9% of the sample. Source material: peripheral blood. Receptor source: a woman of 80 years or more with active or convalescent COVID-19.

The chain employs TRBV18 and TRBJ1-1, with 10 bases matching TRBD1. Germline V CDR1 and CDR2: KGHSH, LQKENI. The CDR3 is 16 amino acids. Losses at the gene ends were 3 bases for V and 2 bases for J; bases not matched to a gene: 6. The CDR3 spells CASSPRTGGRNTEAFF. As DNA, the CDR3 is TGTGCCAGCTCACCCCGGACAGGGGGGAGAAACACTGAAGCTTTCTTT.

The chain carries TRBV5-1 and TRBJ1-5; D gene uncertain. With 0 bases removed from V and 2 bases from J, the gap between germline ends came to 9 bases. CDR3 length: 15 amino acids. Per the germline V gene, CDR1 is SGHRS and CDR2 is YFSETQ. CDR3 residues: CASSLGSGGNQPQHF. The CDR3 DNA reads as TGCGCCAGCAGCTTGGGTTCCGGGGGCAATCAGCCCCAGCATTTT. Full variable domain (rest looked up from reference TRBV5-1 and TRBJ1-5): KAGVTQTPRYLIKTRGQQVTLSCSPISGHRSVSWYQQTPGQGLQFLFEYFSETQRNKGNFPGRFSGRQFSNSRSEMNVSTLELGDSALYLCASSLGSGGNQPQHFGDGTRLSIL.

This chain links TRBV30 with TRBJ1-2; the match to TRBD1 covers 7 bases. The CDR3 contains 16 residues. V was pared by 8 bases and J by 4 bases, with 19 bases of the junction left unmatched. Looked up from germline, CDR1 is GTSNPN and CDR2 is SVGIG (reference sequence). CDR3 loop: CATTRSGGGFAYGYTF. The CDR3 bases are TGTGCCACCACCCGAAGCGGAGGGGGCTTTGCCTATGGCTACACCTTC.

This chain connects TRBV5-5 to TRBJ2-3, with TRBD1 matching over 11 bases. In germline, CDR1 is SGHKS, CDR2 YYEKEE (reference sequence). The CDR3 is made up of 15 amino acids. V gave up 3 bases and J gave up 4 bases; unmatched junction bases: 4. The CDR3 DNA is TGTGCCAGCAGCTCGGGACAGGGGGAGGCAGATACGCAGTATTTT. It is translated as CASSSGQGEADTQYF.

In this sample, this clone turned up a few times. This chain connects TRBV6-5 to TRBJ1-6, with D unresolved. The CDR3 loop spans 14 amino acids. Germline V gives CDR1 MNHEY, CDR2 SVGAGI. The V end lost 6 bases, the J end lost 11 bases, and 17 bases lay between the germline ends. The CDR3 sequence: CASSYRELQAPLHF. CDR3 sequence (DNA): TGTGCCAGCAGCTACCGGGAACTACAAGCACCCCTCCACTTT.

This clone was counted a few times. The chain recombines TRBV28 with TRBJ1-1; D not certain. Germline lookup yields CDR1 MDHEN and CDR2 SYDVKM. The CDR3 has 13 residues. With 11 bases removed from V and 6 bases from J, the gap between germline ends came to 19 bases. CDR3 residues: CACGGLGRAEAFF. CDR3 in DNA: TGTGCCTGCGGAGGTCTGGGGAGGGCTGAAGCTTTCTTT.

The CDR3 protein is CASRVQGAGYGYTF. The CDR3 DNA reads TGTGCCAGCAGAGTACAGGGGGCGGGCTATGGCTACACCTTC. The chain is built from TRBV6-5 and TRBJ1-2; TRBD1 agrees at 9 bases. The germline V gene has CDR1 MNHEY and CDR2 SVGAGI. The CDR3 runs to 14 residues. V was clipped by 6 bases and J by 4 bases; unmatched bases: 6.

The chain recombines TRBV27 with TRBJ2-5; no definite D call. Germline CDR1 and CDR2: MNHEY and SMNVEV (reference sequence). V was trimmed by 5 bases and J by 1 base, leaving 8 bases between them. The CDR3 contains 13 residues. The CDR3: CASSQRSQETQYF. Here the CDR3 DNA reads TGTGCCAGCAGTCAACGCAGCCAAGAGACCCAGTACTTC.

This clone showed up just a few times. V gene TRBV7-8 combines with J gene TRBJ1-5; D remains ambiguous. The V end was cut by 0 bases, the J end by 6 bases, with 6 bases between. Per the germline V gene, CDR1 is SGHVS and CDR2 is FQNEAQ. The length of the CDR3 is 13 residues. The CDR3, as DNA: TGTGCCAGCAGCTTAGCGCTGAGTCAGCCCCAGCATTTT. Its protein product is CASSLALSQPQHF. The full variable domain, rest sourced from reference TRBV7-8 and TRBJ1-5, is GAGVSQSPRYKVAKRGQDVALRCDPISGHVSLFWYQQALGQGPEFLTYFQNEAQLDKSGLPSDRFFAERPEGSVSTLKIQRTQQEDSAVYLCASSLALSQPQHFGDGTRLSIL.

DNA for the CDR3: TGTGCCAGCAGCTATACCCTAGCGGGAGTGGCCGGGGAGCTGTTTTTT. Residues: CASSYTLAGVAGELFF. The gene calls are TRBV7-9 and TRBJ2-2; 10 nucleotides align to TRBD2. Germline V gene data show CDR1 as SEHNR and CDR2 as FQNEAQ (reference sequence). The CDR3 consists of 16 residues. With V trimmed by 4 bases and J by 6 bases, 8 bases remained unmatched.

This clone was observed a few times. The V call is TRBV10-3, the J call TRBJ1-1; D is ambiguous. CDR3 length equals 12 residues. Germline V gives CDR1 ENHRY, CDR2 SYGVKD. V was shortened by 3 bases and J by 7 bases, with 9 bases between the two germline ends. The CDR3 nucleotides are TGTGCCATCAGTGAATTCGGTAGTGAAGCTTTCTTT. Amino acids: CAISEFGSEAFF.

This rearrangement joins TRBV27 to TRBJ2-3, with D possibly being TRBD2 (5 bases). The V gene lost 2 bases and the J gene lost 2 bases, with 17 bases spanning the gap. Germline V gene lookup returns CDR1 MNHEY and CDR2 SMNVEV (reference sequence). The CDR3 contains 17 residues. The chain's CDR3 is CASSLRRDSSVTDTQYF. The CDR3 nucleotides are TGTGCCAGCAGTTTACGCCGGGATTCGTCGGTCACAGATACGCAGTATTTT.

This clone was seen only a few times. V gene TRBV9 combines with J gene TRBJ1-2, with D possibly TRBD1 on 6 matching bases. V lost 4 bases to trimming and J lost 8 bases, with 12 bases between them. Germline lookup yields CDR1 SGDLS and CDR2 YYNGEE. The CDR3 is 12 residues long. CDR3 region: CASSTDRAGYTF. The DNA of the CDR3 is TGTGCCAGCAGCACGGACAGAGCCGGCTACACCTTC.

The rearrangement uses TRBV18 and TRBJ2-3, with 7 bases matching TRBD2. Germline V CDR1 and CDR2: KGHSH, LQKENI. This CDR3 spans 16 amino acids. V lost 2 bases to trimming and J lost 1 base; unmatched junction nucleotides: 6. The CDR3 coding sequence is TGTGCCAGCTCACCAATGAGGCTAGCGGGCACAGATACGCAGTATTTT. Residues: CASSPMRLAGTDTQYF.

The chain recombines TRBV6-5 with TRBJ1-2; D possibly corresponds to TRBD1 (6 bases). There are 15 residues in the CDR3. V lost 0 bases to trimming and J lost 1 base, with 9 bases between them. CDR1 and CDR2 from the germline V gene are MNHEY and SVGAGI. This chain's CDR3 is CASSYSTGLNYGYTF. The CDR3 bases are TGTGCCAGCAGTTACTCTACAGGGCTTAACTATGGCTACACCTTC.

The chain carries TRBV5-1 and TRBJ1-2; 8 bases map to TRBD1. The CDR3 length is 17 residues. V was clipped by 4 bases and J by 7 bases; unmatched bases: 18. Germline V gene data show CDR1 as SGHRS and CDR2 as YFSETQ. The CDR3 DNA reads TGCGCCAGCAGCACAAACCCCGGACAGGGCAGCGGACGTGGCTACACCTTC. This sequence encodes CASSTNPGQGSGRGYTF.

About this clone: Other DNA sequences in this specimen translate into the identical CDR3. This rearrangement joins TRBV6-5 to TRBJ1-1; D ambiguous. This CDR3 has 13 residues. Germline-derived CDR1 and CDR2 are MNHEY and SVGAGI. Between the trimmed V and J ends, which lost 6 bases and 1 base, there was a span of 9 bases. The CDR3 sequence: CASRARGNTEAFF. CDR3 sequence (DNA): TGTGCCAGCAGAGCCCGTGGGAACACTGAAGCTTTCTTT.

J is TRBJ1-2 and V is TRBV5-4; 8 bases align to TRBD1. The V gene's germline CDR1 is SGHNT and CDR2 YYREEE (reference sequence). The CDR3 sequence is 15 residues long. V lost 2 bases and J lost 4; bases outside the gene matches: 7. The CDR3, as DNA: TGTGCCAGCAGCTTCGGGCAGGGGGCCCTCTATGGCTACACCTTC. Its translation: CASSFGQGALYGYTF.

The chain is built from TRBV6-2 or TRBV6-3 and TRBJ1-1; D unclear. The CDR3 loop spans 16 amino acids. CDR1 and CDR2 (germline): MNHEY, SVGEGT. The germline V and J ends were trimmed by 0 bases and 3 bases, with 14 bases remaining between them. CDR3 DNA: TGTGCCAGCAGTTACTCTCCACCACGAGGGTACACTGAAGCTTTCTTT. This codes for CASSYSPPRGYTEAFF.

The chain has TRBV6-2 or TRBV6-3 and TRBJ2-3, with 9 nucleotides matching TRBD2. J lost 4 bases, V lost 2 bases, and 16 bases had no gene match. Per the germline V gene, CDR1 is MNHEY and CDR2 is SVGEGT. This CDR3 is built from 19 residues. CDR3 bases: TGTGCCAGCAGTTACGTATTAGCGGGAGTTTCGAGGGTATCAGATACGCAGTATTTT. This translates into CASSYVLAGVSRVSDTQYF.

The DNA for the CDR3 is TGTGCCAGCTCACCATTGGGACAGAACAATTCACCCCTCCACTTT. Translating gives CASSPLGQNNSPLHF. The rearrangement joins TRBV18 to TRBJ1-6, with 7 bases identical to TRBD1. There are 15 residues in the CDR3. The V gene's germline CDR1 is KGHSH and CDR2 LQKENI. The V gene end was trimmed by 2 bases and the J gene end by 7 bases; junction bases not matched to a gene: 5. Drawing the rest from reference TRBV18 and TRBJ1-6, the complete variable domain is NAGVMQNPRHLVRRRGQEARLRCSPMKGHSHVYWYRQLPEEGLKFMVYLQKENIIDESGMPKERFSAEFPKEGPSILRIQQVVRGDSAAYFCASSPLGQNNSPLHFGNGTRLTVT.